This TCR beta chain was sequenced for a study of T cell changes during pregnancy in multiple sclerosis. Measured with immunoSEQ multiplex PCR; TCRdb has only the in-frame clones, and not every one. The profile shows about 39,000 clones, approximately 94% of them singletons. Between the trimmed V and J ends, which lost 5 bases and 4 bases, there was a span of 8 bases. CDR3 length equals 13 residues. CDR1 and CDR2 (germline): KGHSH, LQKENI. Sequenced here: CD4+ T cells from peripheral blood mononuclear cells, sampled after pregnancy. This receptor was identified in a female donor with multiple sclerosis, enrolled in a pregnancy study. This chain uses TRBV18 with TRBJ1-4, with no clear D. DNA of the CDR3: TGTGCCAGCTCAGGAGAGCTTAATGAAAAACTGTTTTTT. Encoded protein: CASSGELNEKLFF.